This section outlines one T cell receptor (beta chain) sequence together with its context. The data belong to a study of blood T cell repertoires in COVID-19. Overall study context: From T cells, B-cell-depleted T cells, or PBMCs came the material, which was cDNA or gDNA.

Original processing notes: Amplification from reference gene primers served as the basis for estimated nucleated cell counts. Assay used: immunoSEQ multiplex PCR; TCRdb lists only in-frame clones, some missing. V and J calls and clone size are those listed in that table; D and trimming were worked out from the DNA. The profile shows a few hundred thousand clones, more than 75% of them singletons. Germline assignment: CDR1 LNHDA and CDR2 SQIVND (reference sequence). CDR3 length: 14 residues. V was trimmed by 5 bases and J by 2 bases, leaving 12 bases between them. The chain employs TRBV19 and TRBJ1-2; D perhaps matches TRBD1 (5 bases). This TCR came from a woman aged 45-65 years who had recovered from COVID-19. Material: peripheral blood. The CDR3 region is CASSSGRGNYGYTF. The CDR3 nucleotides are TGTGCCAGTAGTTCGGGGCGGGGGAACTATGGCTACACCTTC.